This entry concerns a single T cell receptor beta chain. Its target is unknown. This sample stems from a study of cytomegalovirus exposure and HLA in healthy donors. For the study at large: Early on, a data release was issued that held roughly 84 million unique TCRs from HLA-typed donors. Among a few hundred genotyped donors, about 85% fell in the Caucasian-associated ancestry cluster. Broader study findings: V- and J-gene trimming in TCR beta was tied to a missense DCLRE1C variant by an analysis performed later. The authors later found TCR association rates varying by HLA locus, with DRB1 most and HLA-C fewest.

This CDR3 is built from 15 residues. With 2 bases clipped from V and 4 bases from J, the junction kept 7 bases outside the gene matches. Germline CDR1 reads MNHEY; CDR2 reads SVGAGI. Researchers ran the PCR with 60 Vbeta and 13 Jbeta primers. Clones were read by immunoSEQ multiplex PCR, and TCRdb kept only the in-frame ones, dropping some. The table shows roughly 200,000 clones, with about 78% occurring only once. Sequencing used PBMCs. This rearrangement joins TRBV6-5 to TRBJ1-1; TRBD1 aligns across 7 bases. The clonotype was recovered from a middle-aged man in good health and CMV-seronegative. The CDR3 loop is CASSYGPPGGTEAFF. The CDR3 bases are TGTGCCAGCAGTTACGGACCTCCAGGGGGCACTGAAGCTTTCTTT.